This paragraph reports one TCR beta chain. The data belong to a study of blood T cell repertoires in COVID-19. Germline assignment: CDR1 MDHEN and CDR2 SYDVKM. The V and J ends lost 6 bases and 4 bases, in that order; junction bases with no gene match: 10. The CDR3 has 16 amino acids. Under the authors' procedure: Cell counts per sample came from amplifying reference gene primers. TCRdb keeps only in-frame clones here, not all; method: immunoSEQ multiplex PCR. V and J calls and clone size are copied from that table; D and trimming were computed from the DNA. Of approximately 85,000 clones in the sample, roughly 91% were seen once.

Sample: peripheral blood. The chain has TRBV28 and TRBJ2-1, with TRBD2 identical over 9 bases. The TCR sequence derives from a woman aged 45-65 years in a cohort sampled during active COVID-19. The CDR3 region is CASSLGAGGRYNEQFF. The CDR3 DNA follows: TGTGCCAGCAGCTTGGGGGCGGGAGGGCGATACAATGAGCAGTTCTTC.